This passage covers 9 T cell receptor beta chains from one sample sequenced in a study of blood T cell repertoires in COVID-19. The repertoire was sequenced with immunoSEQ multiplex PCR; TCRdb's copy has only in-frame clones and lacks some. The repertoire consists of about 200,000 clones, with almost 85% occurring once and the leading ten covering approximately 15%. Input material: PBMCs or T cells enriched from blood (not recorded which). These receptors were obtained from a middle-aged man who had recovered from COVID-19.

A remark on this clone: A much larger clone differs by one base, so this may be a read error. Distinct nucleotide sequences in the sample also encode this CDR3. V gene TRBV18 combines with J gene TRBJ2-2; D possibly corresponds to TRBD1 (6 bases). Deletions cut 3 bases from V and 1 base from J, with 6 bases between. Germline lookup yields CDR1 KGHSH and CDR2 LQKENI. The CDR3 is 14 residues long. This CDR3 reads CASSPGQNTGELFF. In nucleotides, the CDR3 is TGTGCCAGCTCACCGGGACAGAACACCGGGGAGCTGTTTTTT. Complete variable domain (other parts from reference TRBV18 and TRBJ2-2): NAGVMQNPRHLVRRRGQEARLRCSPMKGHSHVYWYRQLPEEGLKFMVYLQKENIIDESGMPKERFSAEFPKEGPSILRIQQVVRGDSAAYFCASSPGQNTGELFFGEGSRLTVL.

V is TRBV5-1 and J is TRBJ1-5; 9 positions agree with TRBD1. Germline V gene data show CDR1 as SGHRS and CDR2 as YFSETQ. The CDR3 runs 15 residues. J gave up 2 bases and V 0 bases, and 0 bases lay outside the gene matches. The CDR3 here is CASSLGDRGNQPQHF. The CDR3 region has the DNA TGCGCCAGCAGCTTGGGGGACAGGGGCAATCAGCCCCAGCATTTT.

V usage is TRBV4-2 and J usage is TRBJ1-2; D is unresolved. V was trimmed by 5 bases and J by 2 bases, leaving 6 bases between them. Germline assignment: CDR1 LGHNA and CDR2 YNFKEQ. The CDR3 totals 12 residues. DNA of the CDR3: TGTGCCAGCAGCTTCGGGAACTATGGCTACACCTTC. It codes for CASSFGNYGYTF.

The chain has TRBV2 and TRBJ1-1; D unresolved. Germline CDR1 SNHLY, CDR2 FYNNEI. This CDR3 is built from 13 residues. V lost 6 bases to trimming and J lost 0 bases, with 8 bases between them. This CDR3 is CASSRGMNTEAFF. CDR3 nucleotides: TGTGCCAGCAGCCGAGGCATGAACACTGAAGCTTTCTTT.

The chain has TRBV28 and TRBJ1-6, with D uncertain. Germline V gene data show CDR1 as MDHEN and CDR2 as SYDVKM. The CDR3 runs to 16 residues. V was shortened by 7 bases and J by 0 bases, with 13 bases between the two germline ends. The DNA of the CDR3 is TGTGCCAGCATATCCCCTTCGAGCTCCTATAATTCACCCCTCCACTTT. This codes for CASISPSSSYNSPLHF.

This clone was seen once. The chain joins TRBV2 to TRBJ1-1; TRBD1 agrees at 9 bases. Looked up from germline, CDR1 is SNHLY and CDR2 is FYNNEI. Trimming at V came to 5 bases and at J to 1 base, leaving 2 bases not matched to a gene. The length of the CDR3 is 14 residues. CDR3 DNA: TGTGCCAGCAGTCCGGACAGGGGGAACACTGAAGCTTTCTTT. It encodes CASSPDRGNTEAFF. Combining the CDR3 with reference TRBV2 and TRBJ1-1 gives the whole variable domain EPEVTQTPSHQVTQMGQEVILRCVPISNHLYFYWYRQILGQKVEFLVSFYNNEISEKSEIFDDQFSVERPDGSNFTLKIRSTKLEDSAMYFCASSPDRGNTEAFFGQGTRLTVV.

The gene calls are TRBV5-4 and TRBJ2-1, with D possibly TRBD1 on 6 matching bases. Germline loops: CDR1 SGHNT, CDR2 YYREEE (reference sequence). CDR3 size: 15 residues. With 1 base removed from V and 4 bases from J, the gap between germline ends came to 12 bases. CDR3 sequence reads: CASSLSAGAYNEQFF. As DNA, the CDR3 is TGTGCCAGCAGCTTGTCGGCAGGGGCGTACAATGAGCAGTTCTTC.

The CDR3 here is CASSFDRGEGNTIYF. In nucleotides, the CDR3 is TGTGCCAGCAGTTTCGACAGGGGCGAGGGAAACACCATATATTTT. This chain connects TRBV28 to TRBJ1-3, with 8 bases lining up with TRBD1. Germline loops: CDR1 MDHEN, CDR2 SYDVKM. V dropped 3 bases and J dropped 4; count of bases not matched to a gene: 5. The CDR3 length is 15 residues.

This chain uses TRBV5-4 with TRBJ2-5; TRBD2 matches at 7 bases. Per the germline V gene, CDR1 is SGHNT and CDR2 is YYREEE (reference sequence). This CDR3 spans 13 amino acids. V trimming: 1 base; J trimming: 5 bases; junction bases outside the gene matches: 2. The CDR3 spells CASSLWGGETQYF. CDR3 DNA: TGTGCCAGCAGCTTGTGGGGGGGGGAGACCCAGTACTTC.